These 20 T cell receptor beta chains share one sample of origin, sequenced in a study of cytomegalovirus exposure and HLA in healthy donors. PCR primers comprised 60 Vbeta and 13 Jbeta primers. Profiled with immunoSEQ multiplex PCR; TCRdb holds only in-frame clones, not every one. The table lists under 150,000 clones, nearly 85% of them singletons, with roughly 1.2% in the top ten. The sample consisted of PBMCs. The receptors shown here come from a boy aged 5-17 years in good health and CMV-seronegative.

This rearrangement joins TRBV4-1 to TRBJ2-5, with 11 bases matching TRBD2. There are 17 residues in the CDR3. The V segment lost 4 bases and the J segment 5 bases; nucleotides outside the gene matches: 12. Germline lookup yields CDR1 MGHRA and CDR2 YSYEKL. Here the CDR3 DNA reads TGCGCCAGCAGCCCCCGACCCGGGACTAGCGGTTACGAGACCCAGTACTTC. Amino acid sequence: CASSPRPGTSGYETQYF.

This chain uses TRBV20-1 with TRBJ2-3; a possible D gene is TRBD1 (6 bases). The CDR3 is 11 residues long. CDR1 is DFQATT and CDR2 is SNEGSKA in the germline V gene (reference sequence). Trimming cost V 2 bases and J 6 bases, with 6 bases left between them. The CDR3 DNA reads TGCAGTGCTAGACAGGGGGATACGCAGTATTTT. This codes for CSARQGDTQYF.

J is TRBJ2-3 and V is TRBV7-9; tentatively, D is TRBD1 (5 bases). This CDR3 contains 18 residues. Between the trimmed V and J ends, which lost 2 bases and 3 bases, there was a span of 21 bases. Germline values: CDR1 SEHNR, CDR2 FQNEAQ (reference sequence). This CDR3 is CASSLPTTQGDKTDTQYF. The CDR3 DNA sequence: TGTGCCAGCAGCTTACCCACAACTCAGGGTGATAAAACAGATACGCAGTATTTT.

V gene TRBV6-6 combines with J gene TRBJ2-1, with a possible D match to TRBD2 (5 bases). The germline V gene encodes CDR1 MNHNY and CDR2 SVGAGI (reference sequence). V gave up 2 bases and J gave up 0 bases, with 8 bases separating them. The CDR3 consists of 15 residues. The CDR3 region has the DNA TGTGCCAGCAGTTACCGGGGTGACTCCTACAATGAGCAGTTCTTC. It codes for CASSYRGDSYNEQFF.

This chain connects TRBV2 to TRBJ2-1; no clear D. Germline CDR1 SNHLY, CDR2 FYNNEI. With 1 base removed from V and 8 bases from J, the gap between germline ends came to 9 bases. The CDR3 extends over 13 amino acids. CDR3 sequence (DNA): TGTGCCAGCAGTGAAGTCACTGGTGATGAGCAGTTCTTC. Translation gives CASSEVTGDEQFF.

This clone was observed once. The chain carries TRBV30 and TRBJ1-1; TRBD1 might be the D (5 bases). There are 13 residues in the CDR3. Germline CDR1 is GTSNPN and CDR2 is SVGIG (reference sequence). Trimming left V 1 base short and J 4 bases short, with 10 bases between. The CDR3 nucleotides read TGTGCCTGGAGTGAGGGGATGCGCACTGAAGCTTTCTTT. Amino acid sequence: CAWSEGMRTEAFF. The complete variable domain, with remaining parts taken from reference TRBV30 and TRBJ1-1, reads SQTIHQWPATLVQPVGSPLSLECTVEGTSNPNLYWYRQAAGRGLQLLFYSVGIGQISSEVPQNLSASRPQDRQFILSSKKLLLSDSGFYLCAWSEGMRTEAFFGQGTRLTVV.

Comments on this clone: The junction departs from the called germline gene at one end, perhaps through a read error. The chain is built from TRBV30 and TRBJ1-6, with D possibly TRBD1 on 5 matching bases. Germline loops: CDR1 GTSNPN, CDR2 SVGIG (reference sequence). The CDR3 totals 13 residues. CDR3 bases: TGTGCCAGGAGTGGTCAGGGTAATTCACCCCTCCACTTT. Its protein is CARSGQGNSPLHF.

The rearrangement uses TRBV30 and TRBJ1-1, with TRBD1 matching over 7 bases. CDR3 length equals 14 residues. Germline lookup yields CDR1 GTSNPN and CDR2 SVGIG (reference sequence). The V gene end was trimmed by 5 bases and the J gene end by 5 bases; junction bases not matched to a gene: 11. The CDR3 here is CAWDTNRGETEAFF. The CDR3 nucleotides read TGTGCCTGGGATACTAACAGGGGAGAAACTGAAGCTTTCTTT.

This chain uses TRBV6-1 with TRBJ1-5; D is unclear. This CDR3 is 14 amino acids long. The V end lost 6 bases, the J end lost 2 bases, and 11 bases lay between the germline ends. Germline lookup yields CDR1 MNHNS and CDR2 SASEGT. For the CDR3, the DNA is TGTGCCAGCAGCGAGATAGCGGGCAATCAGCCCCAGCATTTT. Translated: CASSEIAGNQPQHF.

This chain's CDR3 is CASSFGTNTEAFF. Here the CDR3 DNA reads TGTGCCAGCAGCTTTGGCACGAACACTGAAGCTTTCTTT. The chain uses TRBV11-1 and TRBJ1-1; unclear D gene. Germline lookup yields CDR1 SGHAT and CDR2 FQDESV (reference sequence). V dropped 3 bases and J dropped 1 base, with 6 bases sitting between them. The CDR3 is made up of 13 amino acids. Variable domain in full (rest from reference TRBV11-1 and TRBJ1-1): EAEVAQSPRYKITEKSQAVAFWCDPISGHATLYWYRQILGQGPELLVQFQDESVVDDSQLPKDRFSAERLKGVDSTLKIQPAELGDSAMYLCASSFGTNTEAFFGQGTRLTVV.

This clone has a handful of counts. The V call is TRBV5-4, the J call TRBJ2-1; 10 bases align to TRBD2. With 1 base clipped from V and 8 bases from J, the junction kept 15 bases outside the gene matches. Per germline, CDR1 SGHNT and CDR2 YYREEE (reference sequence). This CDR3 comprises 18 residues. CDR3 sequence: CASSLSSGRWSSVDEQFF. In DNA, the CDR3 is TGTGCCAGCAGCTTGTCTAGCGGGAGATGGTCCTCAGTCGATGAGCAGTTCTTC. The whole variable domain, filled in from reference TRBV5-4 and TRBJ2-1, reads ETGVTQSPTHLIKTRGQQVTLRCSSQSGHNTVSWYQQALGQGPQFIFQYYREEENGRGNFPPRFSGLQFPNYSSELNVNALELDDSALYLCASSLSSGRWSSVDEQFFGPGTRLTVL.

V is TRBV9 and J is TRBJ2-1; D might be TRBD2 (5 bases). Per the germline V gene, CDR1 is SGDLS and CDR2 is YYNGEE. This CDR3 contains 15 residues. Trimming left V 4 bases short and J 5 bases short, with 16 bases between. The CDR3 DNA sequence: TGTGCCAGCAGCCCTACAAGCCCCGGGGACAATGAGCAGTTCTTC. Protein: CASSPTSPGDNEQFF.

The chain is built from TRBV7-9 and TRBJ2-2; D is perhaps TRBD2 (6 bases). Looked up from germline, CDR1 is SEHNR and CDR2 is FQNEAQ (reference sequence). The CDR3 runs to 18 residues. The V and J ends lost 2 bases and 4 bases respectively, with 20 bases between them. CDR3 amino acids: CASSLTFAGPQGTGELFF. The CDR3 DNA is TGTGCCAGCAGCTTAACTTTCGCGGGGCCGCAGGGCACCGGGGAGCTGTTTTTT. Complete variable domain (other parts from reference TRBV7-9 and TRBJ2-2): DTGVSQNPRHKITKRGQNVTFRCDPISEHNRLYWYRQTLGQGPEFLTYFQNEAQLEKSRLLSDRFSAERPKGSFSTLEIQRTEQGDSAMYLCASSLTFAGPQGTGELFFGEGSRLTVL.

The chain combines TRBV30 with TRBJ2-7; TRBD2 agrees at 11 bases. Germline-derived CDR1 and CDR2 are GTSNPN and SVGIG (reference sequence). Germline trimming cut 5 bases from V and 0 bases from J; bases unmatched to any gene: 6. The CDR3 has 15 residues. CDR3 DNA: TGTGCCTGGGGAGGGACTAGCGGTAGCTCCTACGAGCAGTACTTC. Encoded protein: CAWGGTSGSSYEQYF.

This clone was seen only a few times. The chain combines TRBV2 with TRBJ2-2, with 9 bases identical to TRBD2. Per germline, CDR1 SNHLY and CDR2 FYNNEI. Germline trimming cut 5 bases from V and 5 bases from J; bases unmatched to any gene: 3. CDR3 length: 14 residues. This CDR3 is CASSRTSVTGELFF. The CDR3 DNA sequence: TGTGCCAGCAGTCGGACTAGCGTTACCGGGGAGCTGTTTTTT.

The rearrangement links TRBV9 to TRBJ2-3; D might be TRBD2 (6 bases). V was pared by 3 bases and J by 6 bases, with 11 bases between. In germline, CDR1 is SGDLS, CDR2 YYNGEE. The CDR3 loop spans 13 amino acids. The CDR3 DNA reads TGTGCCAGCAGCGGAACTAGCTTTGATACGCAGTATTTT. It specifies CASSGTSFDTQYF.

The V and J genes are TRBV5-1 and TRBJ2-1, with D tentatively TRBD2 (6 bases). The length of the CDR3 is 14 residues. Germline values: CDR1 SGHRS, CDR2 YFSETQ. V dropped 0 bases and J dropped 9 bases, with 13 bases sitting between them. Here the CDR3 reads CASSLAWGVGEQFF. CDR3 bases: TGCGCCAGCAGCTTGGCCTGGGGGGTTGGTGAGCAGTTCTTC.

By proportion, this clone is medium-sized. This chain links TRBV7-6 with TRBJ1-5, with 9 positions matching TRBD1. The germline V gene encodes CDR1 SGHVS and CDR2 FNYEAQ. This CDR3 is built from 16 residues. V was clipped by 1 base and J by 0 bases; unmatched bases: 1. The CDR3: CASSLGTGDSNQPQHF. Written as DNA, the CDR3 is TGTGCCAGCAGCTTAGGGACAGGGGATAGCAATCAGCCCCAGCATTTT. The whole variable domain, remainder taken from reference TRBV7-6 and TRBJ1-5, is GAGVSQSPRYKVTKRGQDVALRCDPISGHVSLYWYRQALGQGPEFLTYFNYEAQQDKSGLPNDRFSAERPEGSISTLTIQRTEQRDSAMYRCASSLGTGDSNQPQHFGDGTRLSIL.

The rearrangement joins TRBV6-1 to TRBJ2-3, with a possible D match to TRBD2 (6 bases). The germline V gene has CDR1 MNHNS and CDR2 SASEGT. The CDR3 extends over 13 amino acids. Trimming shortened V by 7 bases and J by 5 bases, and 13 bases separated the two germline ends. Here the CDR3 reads CASNGGGGDTQYF. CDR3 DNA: TGTGCCAGCAACGGGGGTGGTGGAGATACGCAGTATTTT.

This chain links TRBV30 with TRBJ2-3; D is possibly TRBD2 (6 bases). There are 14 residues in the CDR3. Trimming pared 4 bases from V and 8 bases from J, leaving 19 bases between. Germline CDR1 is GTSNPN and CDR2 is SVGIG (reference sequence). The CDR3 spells CAWMGGKNLCTQYF. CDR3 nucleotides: TGTGCCTGGATGGGCGGGAAGAACCTATGTACGCAGTATTTT.